Detailed here is one T cell receptor beta chain. Its target is not known. This entry is derived from a study of Ad26.COV2.S vaccination and SARS-CoV-2 variants. Looking at the study overall: Of the COV1001 trial arms, the Ad26.COV2.S arm included the donor. Dosing was one shot or two shots 56 days apart.

Findings and limits, study-wide: Responses of T cells in total may have been underestimated by the TCR breadth and depth analyses.

In germline, CDR1 is KGHSH, CDR2 LQKENI. J gave up 4 bases and V 5 bases, and 3 bases lay outside the gene matches. The CDR3 contains 13 residues. Sequencing was performed with immunoSEQ multiplex PCR; in TCRdb, only in-frame clones are kept and a portion is missing. The repertoire holds 300,000 to 350,000 clones, about 85% seen once, with 2.1% in the top ten. Treatment defined: roughly 18 received Ad26.COV2.S at low or high dose, single or two shots; about 5 received placebo; per-sample allocation not given. On day 63 after the first injection, vaccine and placebo recipients gave samples. Ad26.COV2.S expressed prefusion-stabilized spike from the original Wuhan strain.

The chain carries TRBV18 and TRBJ1-1, with 8 bases aligning to TRBD1. Specimen: peripheral blood, collected in a trial of Ad26.COV2.S vaccine versus placebo. The sequence was obtained from a person aged 18-60 years who received the Ad26.COV2.S COVID-19 vaccine or a placebo. The CDR3 spells CASSSTGGTEAFF. The CDR3 nucleotides read TGTGCCAGCTCATCAACAGGGGGCACTGAAGCTTTCTTT. Drawing the rest from reference TRBV18 and TRBJ1-1, the complete variable domain is NAGVMQNPRHLVRRRGQEARLRCSPMKGHSHVYWYRQLPEEGLKFMVYLQKENIIDESGMPKERFSAEFPKEGPSILRIQQVVRGDSAAYFCASSSTGGTEAFFGQGTRLTVV.